This T cell receptor beta chain was recorded in a study of cytomegalovirus exposure and HLA in healthy donors. About this clone: The antigen is undetermined.

With V trimmed by 3 bases and J by 4 bases, 2 bases remained unmatched. The CDR3 runs 14 residues. Per the germline V gene, CDR1 is SGHAT and CDR2 is FQNNGV. In the PCR, 60 Vbeta and 13 Jbeta primers were used. TCRdb's copy holds only in-frame clones and misses some; the assay was immunoSEQ multiplex PCR. This sample's clone table lists 55,000 to 70,000 clones. Findings of the study overall: Sequencing depth roughly uniform across donors was assumed in presence/absence analyses.

The receptor was derived from a female donor in good health and CMV-seropositive. The sequenced material came from PBMCs. V usage is TRBV11-2 and J usage is TRBJ1-3, with 8 bases that match TRBD1. In nucleotides, the CDR3 is TGTGCCAGCAGCTTGACAGGGGACGGAAACACCATATATTTT. Its protein product is CASSLTGDGNTIYF.